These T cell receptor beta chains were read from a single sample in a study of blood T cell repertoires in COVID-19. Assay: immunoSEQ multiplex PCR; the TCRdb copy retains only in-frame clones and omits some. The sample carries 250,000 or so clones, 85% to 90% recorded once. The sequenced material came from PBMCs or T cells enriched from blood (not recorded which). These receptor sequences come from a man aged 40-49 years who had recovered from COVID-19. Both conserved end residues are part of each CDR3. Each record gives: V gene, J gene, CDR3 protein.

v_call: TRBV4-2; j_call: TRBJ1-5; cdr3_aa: CASSQDGGGGRQPQHF
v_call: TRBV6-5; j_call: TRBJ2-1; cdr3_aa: CASSFGLAGSNEQFF
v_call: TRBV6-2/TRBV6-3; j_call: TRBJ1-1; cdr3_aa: CASSYFLHRGRTTEAFF
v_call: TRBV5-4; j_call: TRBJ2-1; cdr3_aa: CASSLSSSYNEQFF
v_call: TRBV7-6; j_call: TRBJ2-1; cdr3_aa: CASSLFNNEQFF
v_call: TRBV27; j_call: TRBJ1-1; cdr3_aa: CASSLRGGDSGGNTEAFF
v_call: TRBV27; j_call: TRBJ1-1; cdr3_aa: CASRYITGQNTEAFF
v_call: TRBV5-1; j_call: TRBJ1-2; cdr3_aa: CASSSSPTGDYYGYTF
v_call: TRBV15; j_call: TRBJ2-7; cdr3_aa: CATSRGGTSGFYEQYF
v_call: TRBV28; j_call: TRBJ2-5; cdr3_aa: CASSWSGTQYF
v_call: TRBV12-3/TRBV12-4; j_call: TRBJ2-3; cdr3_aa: CASSFLTGDTQYF
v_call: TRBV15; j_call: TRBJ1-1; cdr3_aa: CATSRSGQLNTEAFF
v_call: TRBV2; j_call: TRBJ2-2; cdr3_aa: CASSDGTGAGELFF
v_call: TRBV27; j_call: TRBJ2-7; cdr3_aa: CASTPVGTSGTISYEQYF
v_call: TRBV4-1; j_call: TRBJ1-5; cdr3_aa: CASSLRAGGLNQPQHF
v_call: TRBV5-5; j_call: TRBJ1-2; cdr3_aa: CASSLDPGVNYGYTF
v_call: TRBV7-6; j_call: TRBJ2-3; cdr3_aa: CASSLQGTDTQYF
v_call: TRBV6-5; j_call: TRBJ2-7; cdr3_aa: CASSPSGSDEQYF
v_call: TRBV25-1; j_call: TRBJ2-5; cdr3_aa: CASSNRQFQETQYF
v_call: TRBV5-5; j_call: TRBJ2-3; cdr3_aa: CASSLDRGHAVVQYF
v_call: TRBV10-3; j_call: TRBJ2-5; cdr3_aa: CAISEEVQGRTQYF
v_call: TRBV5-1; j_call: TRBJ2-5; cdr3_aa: CASSSGGSLETQYF
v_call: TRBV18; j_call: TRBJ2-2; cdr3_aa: CASSPLAESTGELFF
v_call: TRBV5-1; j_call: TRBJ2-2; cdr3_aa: CASSLDLGGTGELFF
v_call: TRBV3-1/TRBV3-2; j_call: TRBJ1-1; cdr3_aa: CASSQITGNTEAFF
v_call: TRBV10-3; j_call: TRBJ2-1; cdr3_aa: CAISERGGAHNEQFF
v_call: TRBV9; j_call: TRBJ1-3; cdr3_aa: CASSGTGGNTIYF
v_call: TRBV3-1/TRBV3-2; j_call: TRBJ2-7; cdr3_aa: CASSQAPGDRGYF
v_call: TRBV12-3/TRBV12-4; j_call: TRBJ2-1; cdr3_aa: CASTRTRGDEQFF
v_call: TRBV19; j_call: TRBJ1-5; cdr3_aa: CAIADSALNQPQHF
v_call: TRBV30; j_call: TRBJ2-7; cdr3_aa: CAWSPGLAPEQYF
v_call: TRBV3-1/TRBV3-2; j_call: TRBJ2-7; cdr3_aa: CASNNGHGEQYF
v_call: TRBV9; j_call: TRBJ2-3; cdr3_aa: CASNRLMSTDTQYF
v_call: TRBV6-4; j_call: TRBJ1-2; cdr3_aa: CASSDSGGVRGYTF
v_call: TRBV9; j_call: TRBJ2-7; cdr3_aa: CASSVASGAWEQYF
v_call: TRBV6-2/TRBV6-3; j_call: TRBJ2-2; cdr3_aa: CASSREEDTGELFF
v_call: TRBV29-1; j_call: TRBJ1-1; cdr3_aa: CSVEVAGSEAFF
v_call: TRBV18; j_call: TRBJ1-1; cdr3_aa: CASSPGDGRSTEAFF
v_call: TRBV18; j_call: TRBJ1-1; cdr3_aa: CASSLIHTENTEAFF
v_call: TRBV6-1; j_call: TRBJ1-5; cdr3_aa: CASSDSGLSYSNQPQHF
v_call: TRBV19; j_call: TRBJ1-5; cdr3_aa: CASMFGFDQPQHF
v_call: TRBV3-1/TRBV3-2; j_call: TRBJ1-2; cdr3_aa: CASSQAPRGSGYGYTF
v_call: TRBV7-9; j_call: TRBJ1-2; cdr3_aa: CASTLAGGGDYGYTF
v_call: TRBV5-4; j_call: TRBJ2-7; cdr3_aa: CASSPLRGEQYF
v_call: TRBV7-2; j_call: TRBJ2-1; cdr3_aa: CASSLAMGDSYQNEQFF
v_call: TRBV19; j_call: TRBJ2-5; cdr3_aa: CASKPGQWGETQYF